This T cell receptor (beta chain) is drawn from a study of T-cell memory formation after mild COVID-19. General study findings and limits: Those CD4+ clones that contracted were mainly in CM and EM (CD8+ ones in EMRA). Clones contracting over day 15 to 85 were CD4/CD8 balanced, with later expanders leaning CD4+.

CDR3 size: 14 residues. Trimming at V came to 8 bases and at J to 2 bases, leaving 6 bases not matched to a gene. Germline V gene data show CDR1 as LNHDA and CDR2 as SQIVND (reference sequence). TCRdb redid the calling of the 5' RACE reads with MiXCR, one entry per CDR3 protein. The table shows fewer than 250,000 distinct CDR3 sequences, with more than 25% occurring only once. This clonotype was detected a few times. Its specificity is unknown. The genes are TRBV19 and TRBJ1-1, with 9 bases matching TRBD1. This clonotype was sampled from an adult woman who had mild COVID-19 (a few samples of this study predate the infection). Cell type and time point are not known. What was sequenced was PBMCs or a T cell subset sorted from them (not recorded which). The CDR3 bases are TGTGCCAGTCTCACGGACAGGGGAAACACTGAAGCTTTCTTT. It yields the protein CASLTDRGNTEAFF.